This T cell receptor beta chain was profiled in a study of blood T cell repertoires in COVID-19. Across the study: Spain, Italy and the United States supplied samples that represented acute and convalescent COVID-19.

CDR3 length: 12 residues. Trimming removed 2 bases at V and 2 bases at J, with 5 bases between. The germline gives CDR1 SGHNT, CDR2 YYREEE (reference sequence). Using immunoSEQ multiplex PCR, the repertoire was profiled, and TCRdb retains in-frame clones only, with some absent. The repertoire holds about 240,000 clones, with about 73% as singletons. V is TRBV5-4 and J is TRBJ2-7; D uncertain. Sample: peripheral blood. The TCR comes from a woman older than 75 with acute or convalescent COVID-19. The CDR3 spells CASSLSTYEQYF. The DNA of the CDR3 is TGTGCCAGCAGCTTATCTACCTACGAGCAGTACTTC. The whole variable domain, remainder taken from reference TRBV5-4 and TRBJ2-7, is ETGVTQSPTHLIKTRGQQVTLRCSSQSGHNTVSWYQQALGQGPQFIFQYYREEENGRGNFPPRFSGLQFPNYSSELNVNALELDDSALYLCASSLSTYEQYFGPGTRLTVT.